The clone carrying this TCR beta chain was seen a single time. The antigen remains undetermined. The data were produced by immunoSEQ multiplex PCR, yet TCRdb's version contains in-frame clones alone and is incomplete. The table includes about 68,000 clones, over 80% detected once. The CDR3 runs 12 residues. CDR1 is MGHDK and CDR2 is SYGVNS in the germline V gene. The ends were cut back, 9 bases at V and 0 bases at J, with 6 bases in the middle. These data originate in a study of OX40 agonist ivuxolimab in advanced cancers. Findings of the study overall: Circulating CD4+ and CD8+ T cells showed clonal expansion by week 6 at 0.1 to 3.0 mg/kg. In general, CD8+ T cells held more expanded clones than CD4+ did, on average.

The clonotype was recovered from an adult with an advanced solid tumor such as melanoma, head and neck, liver or kidney cancer. The starting material was CD4+ or CD8+ T cells sorted from blood, obtained in a trial of the OX40 agonist ivuxolimab. The J gene is TRBJ2-1, the V gene TRBV25-1; D is unclear. The CDR3 protein is CASQISYNEQFF. DNA of the CDR3: TGTGCCAGTCAGATCTCCTACAATGAGCAGTTCTTC.